This T cell receptor (beta chain) appears in the sequencing data of a study of T cells in Graves' hyperthyroidism and ophthalmopathy. Newly diagnosed hyperthyroidism, duration under 2 months, in patients aged 18 to 65. A patient was excluded if there was uncontrolled infection, other autoimmune disease, pregnancy or lactation. There were TCR beta CDR3 regions amplified from RNA transcripts. HTBI primers were used for first-round RT-PCR of the TCR CDR3. Using its own MiXCR run on the multiplex PCR reads, TCRdb lists one record per CDR3 protein. The repertoire has 190,000 or so distinct CDR3 sequences, approximately 20% of them found once; the top ten carry just under 45%. General observations from the study: Ophthalmopathy was separated from stable hyperthyroidism by a 13 V-J model.

This clonotype turned up a few times. Its antigen is not identified. The germline gives CDR1 MNHEY, CDR2 SVGAGI. Trimming cost V 2 bases and J 5 bases, with 6 bases left between them. This CDR3 has 13 amino acids. Sequenced: blood. This rearrangement joins TRBV6-5 to TRBJ2-2; no clear D. This TCR derives from a man in his forties with Graves' hyperthyroidism. The CDR3 bases are TGTGCCAGCAGTTACCGGTGGACCGGGGAGCTGTTTTTT. Its protein is CASSYRWTGELFF.